The sequence of this TCR beta chain was determined in a study of CD8 T cells in ankylosing spondylitis. Whole-study results and caveats: Ankylosing spondylitis blood appeared to carry a characteristic TCR beta motif of roughly 8 highly homologous variants. Reportedly, significant enrichment of disease-linked clones occurred in matched ankylosing spondylitis synovial fluid. Earlier reports found some motif variants in synovial fluid and blood in reactive arthritis.

This clonotype was seen repeatedly, ten times or more. The target antigen is unknown. Germline lookup yields CDR1 LNHDA and CDR2 SQIVND (reference sequence). Between the trimmed V and J ends, which lost 3 bases and 4 bases, there was a span of 15 bases. This CDR3 is 15 amino acids long. It was by quantitative 5'-RACE with molecular barcodes that TCR beta libraries were made. Each CDR3 protein is one row after TCRdb ran MiXCR on the 5' RACE reads. Of around 180,000 distinct CDR3 sequences detected, roughly 20% appear once; the ten largest clones hold more than 3.5%. Sequencing was carried out using blood, either unsorted or a sorted T cell fraction (not recorded which). The clonotype comes from a male donor aged 5 to 29 with ankylosing spondylitis or in good health (not recorded which). V and J are TRBV19 and TRBJ1-1; D is unresolved. CDR3 DNA: TGTGCCAGTAGTATTTCGGCAGCCTCGGGCACTGAAGCTTTCTTT. Encoded protein: CASSISAASGTEAFF.